The 22 T cell receptor beta chains below come from one sample, sequenced in a study of T-cell memory formation after mild COVID-19. Each CDR3 protein is one row after TCRdb ran MiXCR on the 5' RACE reads. The data show tens of thousands of distinct CDR3 sequences, about 6.1% seen once. What was sequenced was PBMCs or a T cell subset sorted from them (not recorded which). These receptors came from an adult who had mild COVID-19 (a few samples of this study predate the infection). Cell type and time point are not known.

This clonotype was observed at least ten times. The V gene is TRBV12-3 or TRBV12-4, the J gene TRBJ2-1; the D gene is possibly TRBD2 (6 bases). This CDR3 region has 16 residues. V was trimmed by 4 bases and J by 3 bases, leaving 16 bases between them. The CDR3 spells CASSSYPGAGYNEQFF. The CDR3, as DNA: TGTGCCAGCAGTTCGTACCCAGGAGCGGGCTACAATGAGCAGTTCTTC.

This clonotype was counted many times. The chain is built from TRBV5-1 and TRBJ1-5, with a weak D call TRBD1 (5 bases). Trimming stripped 4 bases from V and 0 bases from J, with 11 bases between. This CDR3 is 15 amino acids long. CDR1 is SGHRS and CDR2 is YFSETQ in the germline V gene. The CDR3 spells CASSPQGPSNQPQHF. CDR3 sequence (DNA): TGCGCCAGCAGCCCCCAGGGTCCTAGCAATCAGCCCCAGCATTTT.

There are many counts of this clonotype. CDR3 in DNA: TGTGCCAGCGGGTTACAGGGGATCGGCGAGCAGTACTTC. Encoded protein: CASGLQGIGEQYF. This chain joins TRBV12-3 or TRBV12-4 and TRBJ2-7; 7 bases fit TRBD1. The CDR3 is 13 residues long. The V gene end was trimmed by 8 bases and the J gene end by 6 bases; junction bases not matched to a gene: 10.

The table lists this clonotype with many counts. Sequence at one end of the junction differs from germline and may be a read error. V is TRBV7-2 and J is TRBJ1-6, with D unresolved. Germline loops: CDR1 SGHTA, CDR2 FQGNSA. CDR3 size: 12 residues. CDR3 residues: CASSSFNSPLHF. CDR3 sequence (DNA): TGTGCCAGCAGTTCCTTTAATTCACCCCTCCACTTT.

This clonotype has more than one count but fewer than ten. J is TRBJ1-4 and V is TRBV18; D is uncertain. The germline V gene has CDR1 KGHSH and CDR2 LQKENI. The CDR3 consists of 16 residues. The V and J ends lost 2 bases and 0 bases respectively, with 10 bases between them. CDR3 nucleotide sequence: TGTGCCAGCTCACCATCTCGACGGACAACTAATGAAAAACTGTTTTTT. Translation gives CASSPSRRTTNEKLFF.

This clonotype was counted many times. V usage is TRBV7-9 and J usage is TRBJ2-3; D may be TRBD2 (6 bases). The V gene lost 5 bases and the J gene lost 2 bases, with 14 bases spanning the gap. This CDR3 comprises 15 residues. The germline gives CDR1 SEHNR, CDR2 FQNEAQ (reference sequence). The CDR3 region is CASSPYTGVTDTQYF. CDR3 nucleotides: TGTGCCAGCAGCCCATATACGGGGGTCACAGATACGCAGTATTTT.

This clonotype was counted at least ten times. V is TRBV10-2 and J is TRBJ2-3; 7 positions agree with TRBD2. V was clipped by 3 bases and J by 2 bases; unmatched bases: 5. CDR1 and CDR2 from the germline V gene are WSHSY and SAAADI. This CDR3 comprises 15 residues. CDR3 sequence (DNA): TGCGCCAGCAGTGACGGGGGAGGGTCCACAGATACGCAGTATTTT. It is translated as CASSDGGGSTDTQYF.

In regard to this clonotype: This may be a read error: a much more frequent sequence differs by one nucleotide. This CDR3 fails to terminate in the conserved phenylalanine or tryptophan, so it likely reflects a read error. The CDR3 coding sequence is TGTGCCAGCAGCTTAGCGCGCTCATCGGGGCAAGAGACCCAGTACTTA. Translating gives CASSLARSSGQETQYL. The rearrangement joins TRBV7-8 to TRBJ2-5; a possible D gene is TRBD2 (5 bases). V shed 0 bases and J shed 2 bases, with 13 bases lying between them. CDR1 and CDR2 (germline): SGHVS, FQNEAQ. The CDR3 is 16 amino acids.

This clonotype was recorded a few times. The V call is TRBV10-2, the J call TRBJ2-7; either TRBD1 or TRBD2 may supply D (5 bases each). The germline V gene has CDR1 WSHSY and CDR2 SAAADI. The ends were cut back, 7 bases at V and 3 bases at J, with 22 bases in the middle. The CDR3 totals 16 residues. CDR3 loop: CASKLSGTAVDYEQYF. For the CDR3, the DNA is TGCGCCAGCAAACTCTCCGGGACGGCAGTCGACTACGAGCAGTACTTC.

This clonotype appeared a few times. J is TRBJ2-5 and V is TRBV6-5, with a weak D call TRBD2 (5 bases). The CDR3 contains 12 residues. Germline loops: CDR1 MNHEY, CDR2 SVGAGI. Trimming stripped 6 bases from V and 9 bases from J, with 14 bases between. CDR3 in amino acids: CASSSAEEAQYF. CDR3 nucleotides: TGTGCCAGCAGCTCCGCGGAGGAGGCCCAGTACTTC.

Only a few counts were recorded for this clonotype. The chain recombines TRBV30 with TRBJ2-3, with D perhaps TRBD1 (5 bases). The CDR3 is 17 residues long. V shed 3 bases and J shed 2 bases, with 21 bases lying between them. CDR1 and CDR2 from the germline V gene are GTSNPN and SVGIG (reference sequence). The DNA for the CDR3 is TGTGCCTGGAGGTCCAAGGCAGGGCATACGAACACAGATACGCAGTATTTT. This translates into CAWRSKAGHTNTDTQYF. Supplemented by reference TRBV30 and TRBJ2-3, the full variable domain reads SQTIHQWPATLVQPVGSPLSLECTVEGTSNPNLYWYRQAAGRGLQLLFYSVGIGQISSEVPQNLSASRPQDRQFILSSKKLLLSDSGFYLCAWRSKAGHTNTDTQYFGPGTRLTVL.

This chain connects TRBV3-1 to TRBJ1-4; 7 bases fit TRBD1. V was clipped by 1 base and J by 8 bases; unmatched bases: 10. CDR1 and CDR2 (germline): LGHDT, YNNKEL (reference sequence). The CDR3 is 16 residues long. The CDR3 here is CASSQAPGGLREKLFF. CDR3 nucleotides: TGTGCCAGCAGCCAAGCCCCAGGGGGGTTAAGGGAAAAACTGTTTTTT.

This clonotype was counted ten times or more. This sequence joins TRBV5-1 and TRBJ1-2, with unresolved D. V was shortened by 0 bases and J by 2 bases, with 8 bases between the two germline ends. The CDR3 totals 14 residues. Germline CDR1 and CDR2: SGHRS and YFSETQ. This CDR3 is CASSLDGGNYGYTF. CDR3 bases: TGCGCCAGCAGCTTGGACGGCGGGAACTATGGCTACACCTTC.

This clonotype was observed at least ten times. The V call is TRBV5-1, the J call TRBJ2-1, with 10 bases aligning to TRBD1. The trim removed 0 bases at V and 4 bases at J, leaving 7 bases unmatched. CDR1 is SGHRS, CDR2 YFSETQ, per germline. The CDR3 has 17 amino acids. The CDR3 sequence: CASSLGPGQGPYNEQFF. CDR3 sequence (DNA): TGCGCCAGCAGCTTGGGCCCGGGACAGGGGCCGTACAATGAGCAGTTCTTC.

This clonotype was detected many times. The rearrangement joins TRBV12-3 or TRBV12-4 to TRBJ2-3; no firm D call. Deletions cut 3 bases from V and 7 bases from J, with 8 bases between. This CDR3 has 12 amino acids. CDR3 in amino acids: CASSLVPHTQYF. In nucleotides, the CDR3 is TGTGCCAGCAGTTTGGTCCCCCATACGCAGTATTTT.

The sample holds many counts of this clonotype. This CDR3 is CASSYELAGGTYRNEQFF. The CDR3 region has the DNA TGTGCCAGCAGTTACGAACTAGCGGGGGGAACTTATCGGAATGAGCAGTTCTTC. The chain has TRBV6-6 and TRBJ2-1; 12 bases are a match to TRBD2. Germline CDR1 and CDR2: MNHNY and SVGAGI (reference sequence). V shed 2 bases and J 7 bases; nucleotides not matched to a gene: 12. The CDR3 consists of 18 residues.

The V gene is TRBV11-2, the J gene TRBJ1-2; possible D gene TRBD1, 5 bases. This CDR3 has 13 amino acids. CDR1 and CDR2 (germline): SGHAT, FQNNGV. Trimming cost V 5 bases and J 8 bases, with 15 bases left between them. CDR3 amino acids: CASSPIGGQGYTF. CDR3 sequence (DNA): TGTGCCAGCAGCCCTATTGGGGGTCAGGGCTACACCTTC.

This chain connects TRBV7-9 to TRBJ1-4; 8 nucleotides line up with TRBD1. With 2 bases clipped from V and 4 bases from J, the junction kept 6 bases outside the gene matches. Germline CDR1 and CDR2: SEHNR and FQNEAQ (reference sequence). The CDR3 sequence is 16 residues long. CDR3 nucleotide sequence: TGTGCCAGCAGCTTAACAGGGGGGACCTATAATGAAAAACTGTTTTTT. Protein: CASSLTGGTYNEKLFF.

The chain couples TRBV9 to TRBJ2-7; D is perhaps TRBD1 or TRBD2 (5 bases each). The CDR3 sequence is 13 residues long. CDR1 SGDLS and CDR2 YYNGEE come from the germline V gene. Trimming cost V 3 bases and J 6 bases, with 13 bases left between them. CDR3 DNA: TGTGCCAGCAGCGGTCGGATTGGGGGCGAGCAGTACTTC. Protein: CASSGRIGGEQYF.

This clonotype was observed many times. The CDR3 DNA follows: TGTGCCAGCAGTTACCCGACCTTAAGGGGCCCCCACCCAGCAGATACGCAGTATTTT. Translated, it gives CASSYPTLRGPHPADTQYF. V gene TRBV6-2 or TRBV6-3 combines with J gene TRBJ2-3, with D possibly TRBD1 on 5 matching bases. Per the germline V gene, CDR1 is MNHEY and CDR2 is SVGEGT. V was trimmed by 2 bases and J by 4 bases, leaving 25 bases between them. The CDR3 totals 19 residues.

J is TRBJ1-2 and V is TRBV29-1, with D possibly matching TRBD1 (6 bases). Germline V CDR1 and CDR2: SQVTM, ANQGSEA. CDR3 length: 12 amino acids. Trimming removed 1 base at V and 3 bases at J, with 6 bases between. CDR3 loop: CSVEGTDYGYTF. In nucleotides, the CDR3 is TGCAGCGTTGAAGGGACAGACTATGGCTACACCTTC.

This clonotype was seen ten or more times. DNA of the CDR3: TGTGCCAGCAGCCCCTACGGACTAGCGGGAGGGCCCTACGAGCAGTACTTC. This gives the protein CASSPYGLAGGPYEQYF. V usage is TRBV11-2 and J usage is TRBJ2-7; 15 nucleotides align to TRBD2. Germline assignment: CDR1 SGHAT and CDR2 FQNNGV. Trimming took 5 bases from V and 2 from J; bases not matched to a gene: 7. The CDR3 has 17 amino acids.